The clone carrying this TCR beta chain occurred a few times. Its target is unknown. The CDR3 consists of 15 residues. Germline CDR1 reads MNHEY; CDR2 reads SVGEGT. V was cut by 0 bases and J by 8 bases, with 14 bases left in between. The sample comes from a study of identical twins. Broader study findings: In cord blood, abundant beta clonotypes had fewer insertions; memory showed no trend.

A universal primer site came from template switching; cDNA carried unique molecular identifiers. One entry per CDR3 protein, called by TCRdb with MiXCR from the 5' RACE reads. The data contain 640,000 or so distinct CDR3 sequences, roughly 6% of them singletons. J is TRBJ2-4 and V is TRBV6-2 or TRBV6-3; D uncertain. The sample comprised naive T cells sorted from blood. The origin of this receptor is a man aged 18 to 30 in good health. CDR3 protein: CASSYSGSFRDIQYF. As DNA, the CDR3 is TGTGCCAGCAGTTACTCTGGCTCCTTTAGGGACATTCAGTACTTC.